These 5 T cell receptor beta chains originate from one sample sequenced in a study of glioma-infiltrating T cells after dendritic cell vaccination. Method: immunoSEQ multiplex PCR; TCRdb's copy keeps in-frame clones and lacks some. Here the sample spans over 80,000 clones, 75% to 85% being singletons. Noted time point: after dendritic cell vaccination, including at tumor progression/relapse. Material: blood, obtained after dendritic cell vaccination. The receptors here all came from a human donor with glioblastoma.

CDR3 bases: TGTGCCAGCAGTGAAGAGGAGGGTCAGCCCCAGCATTTT. Encoded protein: CASSEEEGQPQHF. This chain links TRBV6-1 with TRBJ1-5; D is unresolved. The CDR3 runs 13 residues. Germline lookup yields CDR1 MNHNS and CDR2 SASEGT. V lost 1 base and J lost 6, with 7 bases in between.

The CDR3 protein is CASSYLATNEKLFF. The CDR3 DNA reads TGTGCCAGCAGCTACCTCGCAACTAATGAAAAACTGTTTTTT. The chain combines TRBV6-6 with TRBJ1-4, with D unclear. The V end lost 6 bases, the J end lost 0 bases, and 8 bases lay between the germline ends. Per germline, CDR1 MNHNY and CDR2 SVGAGI (reference sequence). The CDR3 sequence is 14 residues long.

V and J are TRBV5-8 and TRBJ2-2; the D gene is possibly TRBD1 (6 bases). Germline CDR1 reads SGHTS; CDR2 reads YDEGEE. This CDR3 region has 14 residues. Trimming removed 5 bases at V and 1 base at J, with 9 bases between. CDR3 protein: CASRPTGNTGELFF. In DNA form, the CDR3 reads TGTGCCAGCAGGCCGACAGGGAACACCGGGGAGCTGTTTTTT.

The chain has TRBV28 and TRBJ1-1; the D is unclear. V was cut by 1 base and J by 5 bases, with 17 bases left in between. This CDR3 has 16 amino acids. The germline V gene has CDR1 MDHEN and CDR2 SYDVKM. Here the CDR3 reads CASSLSQQLKRTEAFF. The CDR3 DNA reads TGTGCCAGCAGTTTATCCCAGCAGCTAAAGAGGACTGAAGCTTTCTTT. The full variable domain, in which reference TRBV28 and TRBJ1-1 provide the parts outside the CDR3, is DVKVTQSSRYLVKRTGEKVFLECVQDMDHENMFWYRQDPGLGLRLIYFSYDVKMKEKGDIPEGYSVSREKKERFSLILESASTNQTSMYLCASSLSQQLKRTEAFFGQGTRLTVV.

This chain links TRBV5-1 with TRBJ2-1, with 10 bases that match TRBD2. V was pared by 4 bases and J by 0 bases, with 4 bases of the junction left unmatched. The CDR3 contains 16 residues. CDR1 and CDR2 (germline): SGHRS, YFSETQ. The CDR3 bases are TGCGCCAGCAGCCAGGGACTAGCGTACTCCTACAATGAGCAGTTCTTC. Its protein product is CASSQGLAYSYNEQFF.